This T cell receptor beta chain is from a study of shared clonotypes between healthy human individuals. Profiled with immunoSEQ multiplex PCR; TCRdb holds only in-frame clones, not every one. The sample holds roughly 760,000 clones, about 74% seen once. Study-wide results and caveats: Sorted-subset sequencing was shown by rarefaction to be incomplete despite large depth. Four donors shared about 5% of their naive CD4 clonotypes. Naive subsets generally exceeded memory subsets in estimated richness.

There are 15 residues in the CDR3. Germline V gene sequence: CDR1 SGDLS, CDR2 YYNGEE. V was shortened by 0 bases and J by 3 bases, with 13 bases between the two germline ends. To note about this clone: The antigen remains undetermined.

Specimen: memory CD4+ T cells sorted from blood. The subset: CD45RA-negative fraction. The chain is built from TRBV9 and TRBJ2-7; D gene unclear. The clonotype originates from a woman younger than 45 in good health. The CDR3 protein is CASSVEPGTGYEQYF. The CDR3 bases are TGTGCCAGCAGCGTAGAGCCGGGCACGGGCTACGAGCAGTACTTC. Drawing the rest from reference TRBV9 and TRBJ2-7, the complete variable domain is DSGVTQTPKHLITATGQRVTLRCSPRSGDLSVYWYQQSLDQGLQFLIQYYNGEERAKGNILERFSAQQFPDLHSELNLSSLELGDSALYFCASSVEPGTGYEQYFGPGTRLTVT.